This T cell receptor (beta chain) was found in a study of blood T cell repertoires in COVID-19. As for the study in general: Both acute and convalescent COVID-19 samples were obtained from the United States, Italy and Spain. Sample material is recorded as cDNA or gDNA derived from T cells, B-cell-depleted T cells, or PBMCs.

V was trimmed by 5 bases and J by 10 bases, leaving 10 bases between them. The CDR3 is made up of 11 amino acids. The germline V gene has CDR1 KGHDR and CDR2 SFDVKD. Original analysis: Using reference gene primer amplification, nucleated cell counts were estimated. Sequenced by immunoSEQ multiplex PCR; TCRdb stores in-frame clones only, minus some. The DNA gave D and trimming, while V, J and clone size come from that table. The table lists around 230,000 clones, around 82% of them singletons. The TCR was taken from a woman aged 40 to 49 with active or convalescent COVID-19. The V call is TRBV24-1, the J call TRBJ1-1; D gene ambiguous. The sequencing input was peripheral blood. The CDR3 sequence: CATSVRGIAFF. CDR3 DNA: TGTGCCACCAGTGTTAGAGGTATAGCTTTCTTT.